These T cell receptor beta chains were read from a single sample in a study of blood T cell repertoires in COVID-19. The data were produced by immunoSEQ multiplex PCR, yet TCRdb's version contains in-frame clones alone and is incomplete. The data hold about 320,000 clones, with 75% to 90% observed a single time. Material: PBMCs or T cells enriched from blood (not recorded which). These receptors were obtained from a man between 60 and 75 years old who had recovered from COVID-19. The CDR3 runs from the conserved cysteine through the conserved F or W. The order of the fields is J gene, V gene, CDR3 protein.

j_call: TRBJ2-1
v_call: TRBV10-3
cdr3_aa: CATRAGTSGNEQFF

j_call: TRBJ2-6
v_call: TRBV2
cdr3_aa: CASSSTGELANVLTF

j_call: TRBJ2-2
v_call: TRBV3-1/TRBV3-2
cdr3_aa: CASSQDLLGQGYFGELFF

j_call: TRBJ1-5
v_call: TRBV20-1
cdr3_aa: CSASALTGQSNQPQHF

j_call: TRBJ1-5
v_call: TRBV2
cdr3_aa: CASKVEGNQPQHF

j_call: TRBJ1-1
v_call: TRBV28
cdr3_aa: CASRVRNTEAFF

j_call: TRBJ1-1
v_call: TRBV30
cdr3_aa: CAWSGRLQNTEAFF

j_call: TRBJ1-2
v_call: TRBV5-4
cdr3_aa: CASSMGRGASGYTF

j_call: TRBJ2-2
v_call: TRBV19
cdr3_aa: CASRKEGLNTGELFF

j_call: TRBJ2-5
v_call: TRBV9
cdr3_aa: CASSDTQGVQETQYF

j_call: TRBJ2-3
v_call: TRBV7-2
cdr3_aa: CASSQSRGDTQYF

j_call: TRBJ2-7
v_call: TRBV6-5
cdr3_aa: CASSPWTETYEQYF

j_call: TRBJ2-1
v_call: TRBV12-3/TRBV12-4
cdr3_aa: CASRRASNEQFF

j_call: TRBJ1-2
v_call: TRBV13
cdr3_aa: CASSLAGFIRNGYTF

j_call: TRBJ2-3
v_call: TRBV11-2
cdr3_aa: CASSTGPKASQYF

j_call: TRBJ2-1
v_call: TRBV6-5
cdr3_aa: CASSTGYNEQFF

j_call: TRBJ1-1
v_call: TRBV3-1/TRBV3-2
cdr3_aa: CASSLSSARVETEAFF

j_call: TRBJ2-1
v_call: TRBV7-2
cdr3_aa: CASSLVAGSYNEQFF